A selection of T cell receptor beta chains follows, all from one sample in a study of regulatory T cells in long-lasting Graves disease. One entry per CDR3 protein, called by TCRdb with MiXCR from the multiplex PCR reads. Here the sample spans a few hundred thousand distinct CDR3 sequences, about a sixth being singletons. The same data also went into a second study, on T cells in Graves' hyperthyroidism and ophthalmopathy.

Sequencing was performed on peripheral blood mononuclear cells (PBMCs), taken at new diagnosis, from a patient treated with antithyroid drugs. These receptors were collected from a woman aged 18-29 years with Graves disease. Each CDR3 is given with its conserved first and last residue. Fields, in order: J gene, D gene, clone size, V gene, CDR3 DNA, CDR3 protein. D genes are given only for firm matches. Size values are once, few and many counts, or a class for expanded clones, and some rows have none.

>TRBJ1-1|NA|many|TRBV20-1
TGCAGTGCTAGAGATATGGAGAACACAAAGGCTTTCTTT
CSARDMENTKAFF
>TRBJ2-1|NA|few|TRBV7-3
TGTGCCAGCAGCTTAACGAGTCTGGGGTCAACATACAATGAGCAGTTCTTC
CASSLTSLGSTYNEQFF
>TRBJ2-6|NA|NA|TRBV14
TGTGCCAGCAGCCAACGGGTGATGGTCTCTGGGGCCAACGTCCTGACTTTC
CASSQRVMVSGANVLTF
>TRBJ2-5|NA|few|TRBV24-1
TGTGCCACCAGTGGGATGGGGGAGACCCAGTACTTC
CATSGMGETQYF
>TRBJ1-1|NA|few|TRBV27
TGTGCCAGCAGTGCCCGGGGAGGAAACACTGAAGCTTTCTTT
CASSARGGNTEAFF
>TRBJ2-6|NA|many|TRBV28
TGTGCCAGCAGTATCCGACCCATAGTAGGGGCCAACGTCCTGACTTTC
CASSIRPIVGANVLTF
>TRBJ1-1|TRBD1|many|TRBV5-4
TGTGCCAGCAGCTTGGGGGGAACAGGGGTGAACACTGAAGCTTTCTTT
CASSLGGTGVNTEAFF
>TRBJ1-5|NA|many|TRBV28
TGTGCCAGCAGTTTAATCGGGGATCAGCCCCAGCATTTT
CASSLIGDQPQHF
>TRBJ2-1|TRBD1|few|TRBV9
TGTGCCAGCAGCGTAGGAGGGGGCGAATACAATGAGCAGTTCTTC
CASSVGGGEYNEQFF
>TRBJ1-3|NA|NA|TRBV6-2/TRBV6-3
TGTGCCGGCTCAATGAGCTCTGGAAACACCATATATTTT
CAGSMSSGNTIYF
>TRBJ1-2|NA|NA|TRBV6-2/TRBV6-3
TGTGCCAGCAGTTCCCCCATGGGCTATGGCTACACCTTC
CASSSPMGYGYTF
>TRBJ2-5|TRBD2|many|TRBV28
TGTGCCAGCAGTTTAGCCCCGGGACTAGCGGGAGAAGAGACCCAGTACTTC
CASSLAPGLAGEETQYF
>TRBJ2-1|NA|many|TRBV7-2
TGTGCCAGCAGGCCCTCCATGTGGAGTGAGCAGTTCTTC
CASRPSMWSEQFF
>TRBJ2-3|NA|NA|TRBV6-1
TGTGCCAACTCCCTGGGCCGCACAGATACGCAGTATTTT
CANSLGRTDTQYF